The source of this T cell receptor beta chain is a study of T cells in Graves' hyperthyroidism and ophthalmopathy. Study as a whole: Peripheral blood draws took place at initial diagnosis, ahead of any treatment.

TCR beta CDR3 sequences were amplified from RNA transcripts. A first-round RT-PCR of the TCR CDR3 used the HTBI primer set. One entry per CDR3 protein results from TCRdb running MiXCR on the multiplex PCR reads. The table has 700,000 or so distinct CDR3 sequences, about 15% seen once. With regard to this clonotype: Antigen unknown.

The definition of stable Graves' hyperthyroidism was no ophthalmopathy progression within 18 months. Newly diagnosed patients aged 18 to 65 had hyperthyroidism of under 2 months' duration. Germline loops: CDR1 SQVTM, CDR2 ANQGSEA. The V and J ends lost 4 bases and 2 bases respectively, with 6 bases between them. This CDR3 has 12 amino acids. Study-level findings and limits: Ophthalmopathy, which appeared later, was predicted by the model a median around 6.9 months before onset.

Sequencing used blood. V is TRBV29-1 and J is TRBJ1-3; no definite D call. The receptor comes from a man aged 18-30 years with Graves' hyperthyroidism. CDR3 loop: CSVGTAGNTIYF. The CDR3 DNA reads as TGCAGCGTTGGGACCGCTGGAAACACCATATATTTT.